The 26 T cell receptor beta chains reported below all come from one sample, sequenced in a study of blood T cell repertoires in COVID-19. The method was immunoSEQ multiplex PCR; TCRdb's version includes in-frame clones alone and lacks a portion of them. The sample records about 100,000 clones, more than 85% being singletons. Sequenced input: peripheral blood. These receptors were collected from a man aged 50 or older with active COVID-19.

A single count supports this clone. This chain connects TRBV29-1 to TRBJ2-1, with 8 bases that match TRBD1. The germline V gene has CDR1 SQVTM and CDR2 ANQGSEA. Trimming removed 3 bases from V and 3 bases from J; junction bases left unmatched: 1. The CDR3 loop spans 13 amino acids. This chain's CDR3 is CSVDRGLYNEQFF. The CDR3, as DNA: TGCAGCGTTGACAGGGGGCTCTACAATGAGCAGTTCTTC.

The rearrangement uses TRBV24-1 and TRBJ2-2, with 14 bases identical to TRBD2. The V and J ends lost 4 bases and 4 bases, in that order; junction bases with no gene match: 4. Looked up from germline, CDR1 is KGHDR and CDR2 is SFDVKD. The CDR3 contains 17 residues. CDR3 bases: TGTGCCACCAGTGACTATGGGACTAGCGGGAGCACCGGGGAGCTGTTTTTT. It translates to CATSDYGTSGSTGELFF.

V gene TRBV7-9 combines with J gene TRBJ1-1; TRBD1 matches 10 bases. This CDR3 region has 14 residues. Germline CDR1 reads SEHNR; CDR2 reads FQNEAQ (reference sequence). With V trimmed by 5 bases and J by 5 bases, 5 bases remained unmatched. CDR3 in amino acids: CASSPGQGRTEAFF. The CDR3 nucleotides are TGTGCCAGCAGCCCGGGACAGGGGAGGACTGAAGCTTTCTTT.

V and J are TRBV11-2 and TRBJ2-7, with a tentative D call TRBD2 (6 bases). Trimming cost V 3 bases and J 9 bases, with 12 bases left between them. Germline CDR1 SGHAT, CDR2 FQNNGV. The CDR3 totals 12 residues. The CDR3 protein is CASSLGGGVQYF. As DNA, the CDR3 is TGTGCCAGCAGCTTGGGGGGAGGTGTGCAGTACTTC.

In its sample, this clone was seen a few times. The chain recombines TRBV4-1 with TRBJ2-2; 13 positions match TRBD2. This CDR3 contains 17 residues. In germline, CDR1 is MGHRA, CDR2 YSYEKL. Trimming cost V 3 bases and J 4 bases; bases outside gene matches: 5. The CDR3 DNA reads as TGCGCCAGCAGCCATGGACTAGCGGGGGTCACCACCGGGGAGCTGTTTTTT. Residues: CASSHGLAGVTTGELFF.

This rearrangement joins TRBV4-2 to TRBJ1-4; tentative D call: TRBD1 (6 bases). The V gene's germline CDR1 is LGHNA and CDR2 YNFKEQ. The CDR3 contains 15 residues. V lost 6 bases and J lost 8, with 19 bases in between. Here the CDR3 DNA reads TGTGCCAGCAGACTCACAGGGACGCGGTCCGAAAAACTGTTTTTT. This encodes CASRLTGTRSEKLFF.

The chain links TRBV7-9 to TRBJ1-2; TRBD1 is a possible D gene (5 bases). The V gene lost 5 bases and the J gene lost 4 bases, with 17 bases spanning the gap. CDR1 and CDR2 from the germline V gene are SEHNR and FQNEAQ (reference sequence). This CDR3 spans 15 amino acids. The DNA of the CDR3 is TGTGCCAGCAGCGCGGGAGGAGTCGGGGCCTATGGCTACACCTTC. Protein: CASSAGGVGAYGYTF.

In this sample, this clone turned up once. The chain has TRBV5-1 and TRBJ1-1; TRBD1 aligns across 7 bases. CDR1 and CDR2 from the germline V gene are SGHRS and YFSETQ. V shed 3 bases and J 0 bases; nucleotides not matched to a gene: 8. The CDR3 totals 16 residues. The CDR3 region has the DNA TGCGCCAGCAGCTCCCGGACAGGCTATTTGAACACTGAAGCTTTCTTT. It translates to CASSSRTGYLNTEAFF.

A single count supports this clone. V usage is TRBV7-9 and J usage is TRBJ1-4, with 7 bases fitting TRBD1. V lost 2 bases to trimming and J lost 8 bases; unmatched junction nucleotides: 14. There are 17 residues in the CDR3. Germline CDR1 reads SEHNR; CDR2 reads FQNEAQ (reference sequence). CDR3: CASSLPRGDREGEKLFF. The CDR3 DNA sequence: TGTGCCAGCAGCTTACCAAGAGGCGACAGGGAAGGCGAAAAACTGTTTTTT. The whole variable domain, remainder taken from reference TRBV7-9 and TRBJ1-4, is DTGVSQNPRHKITKRGQNVTFRCDPISEHNRLYWYRQTLGQGPEFLTYFQNEAQLEKSRLLSDRFSAERPKGSFSTLEIQRTEQGDSAMYLCASSLPRGDREGEKLFFGSGTQLSVL.

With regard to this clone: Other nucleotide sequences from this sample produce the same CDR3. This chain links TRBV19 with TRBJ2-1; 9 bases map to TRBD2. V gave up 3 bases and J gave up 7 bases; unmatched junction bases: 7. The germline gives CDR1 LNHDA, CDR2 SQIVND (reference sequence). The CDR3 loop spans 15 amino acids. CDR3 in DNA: TGTGCCAGTAGTATTGGCTTAGCGGGAGCTAATGAGCAGTTCTTC. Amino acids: CASSIGLAGANEQFF.

In DNA form, the CDR3 reads TGTGCCAGCAGCCCGGGGACTTACCTTGGGAACGAGCAGTACTTC. Its protein is CASSPGTYLGNEQYF. The chain is built from TRBV5-4 and TRBJ2-7, with D possibly TRBD2 on 6 matching bases. The V gene lost 4 bases and the J gene lost 5 bases, with 19 bases spanning the gap. This CDR3 is built from 15 residues. Germline V CDR1 and CDR2: SGHNT, YYREEE (reference sequence).

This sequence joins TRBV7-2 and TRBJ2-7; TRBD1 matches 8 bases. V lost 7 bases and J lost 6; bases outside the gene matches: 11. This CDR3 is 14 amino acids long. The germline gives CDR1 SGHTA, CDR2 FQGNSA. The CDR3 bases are TGTGCCAGCAACTACGGAGCAGGGGGCGGCGAGCAGTACTTC. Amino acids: CASNYGAGGGEQYF. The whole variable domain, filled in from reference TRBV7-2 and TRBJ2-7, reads GAGVSQSPSNKVTEKGKDVELRCDPISGHTALYWYRQSLGQGLEFLIYFQGNSAPDKSGLPSDRFSAERTGGSVSTLTIQRTQQEDSAVYLCASNYGAGGGEQYFGPGTRLTVT.

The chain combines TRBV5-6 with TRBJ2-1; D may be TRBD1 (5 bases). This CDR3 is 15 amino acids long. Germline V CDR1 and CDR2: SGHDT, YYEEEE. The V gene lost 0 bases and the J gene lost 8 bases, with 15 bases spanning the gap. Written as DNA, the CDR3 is TGTGCCAGCAGCTTGGCCGGTCGCAGGGTTGATGAGCAGTTCTTC. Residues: CASSLAGRRVDEQFF. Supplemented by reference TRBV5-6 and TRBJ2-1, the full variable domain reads DAGVTQSPTHLIKTRGQQVTLRCSPKSGHDTVSWYQQALGQGPQFIFQYYEEEERQRGNFPDRFSGHQFPNYSSELNVNALLLGDSALYLCASSLAGRRVDEQFFGPGTRLTVL.

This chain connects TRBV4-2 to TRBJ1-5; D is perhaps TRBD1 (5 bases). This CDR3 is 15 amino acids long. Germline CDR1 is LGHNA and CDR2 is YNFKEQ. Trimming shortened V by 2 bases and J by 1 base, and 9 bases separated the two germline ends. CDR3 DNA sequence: TGTGCCAGCAGCCAACAGACAGCAAGCAATCAGCCCCAGCATTTT. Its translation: CASSQQTASNQPQHF.

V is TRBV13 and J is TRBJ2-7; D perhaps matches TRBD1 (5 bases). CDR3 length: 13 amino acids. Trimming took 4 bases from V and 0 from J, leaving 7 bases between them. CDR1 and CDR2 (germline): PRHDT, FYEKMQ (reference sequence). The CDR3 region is CASSWGRSYEQYV. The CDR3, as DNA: TGTGCCAGCAGCTGGGGCCGCTCCTACGAGCAGTACGTC.

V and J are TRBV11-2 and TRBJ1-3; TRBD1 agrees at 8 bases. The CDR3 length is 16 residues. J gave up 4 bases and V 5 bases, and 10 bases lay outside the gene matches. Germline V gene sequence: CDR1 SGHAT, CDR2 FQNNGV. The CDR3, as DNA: TGTGCCAGCAGCGAACTCAGGGGGCTGGGGGGAAACACCATATATTTT. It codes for CASSELRGLGGNTIYF. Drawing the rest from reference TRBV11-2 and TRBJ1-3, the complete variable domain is EAGVAQSPRYKIIEKRQSVAFWCNPISGHATLYWYQQILGQGPKLLIQFQNNGVVDDSQLPKDRFSAERLKGVDSTLKIQPAKLEDSAVYLCASSELRGLGGNTIYFGEGSWLTVV.

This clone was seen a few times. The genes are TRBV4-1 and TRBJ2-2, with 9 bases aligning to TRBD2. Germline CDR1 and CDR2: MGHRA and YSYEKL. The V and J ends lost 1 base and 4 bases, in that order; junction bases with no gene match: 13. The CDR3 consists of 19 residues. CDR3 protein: CASSQGEMGAGGATGELFF. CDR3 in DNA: TGCGCCAGCAGCCAAGGGGAAATGGGCGCGGGAGGGGCCACCGGGGAGCTGTTTTTT.

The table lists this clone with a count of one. CDR3 sequence (DNA): TGTGCCAGTAACAAACAGGGGGCGCCGGCAGATACGCAGTATTTT. This encodes CASNKQGAPADTQYF. This chain joins TRBV19 and TRBJ2-3; 9 positions match TRBD1. Germline loops: CDR1 LNHDA, CDR2 SQIVND (reference sequence). Unmatched junction bases numbered 9, after V lost 7 bases and J lost 4 bases. The CDR3 extends over 15 amino acids.

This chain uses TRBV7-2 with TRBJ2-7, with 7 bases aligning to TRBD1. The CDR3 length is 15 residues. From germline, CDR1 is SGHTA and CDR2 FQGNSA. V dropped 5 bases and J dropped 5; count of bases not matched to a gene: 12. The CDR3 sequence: CASSPPTGTINEQYV. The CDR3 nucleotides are TGTGCCAGCAGCCCCCCGACAGGGACGATAAACGAGCAGTACGTC.

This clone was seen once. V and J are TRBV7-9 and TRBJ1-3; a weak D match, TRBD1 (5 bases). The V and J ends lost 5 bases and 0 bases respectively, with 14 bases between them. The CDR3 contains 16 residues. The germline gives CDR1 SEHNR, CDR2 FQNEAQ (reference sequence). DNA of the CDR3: TGTGCCAGCAGCACCCACGGGGGACGCTCTGGAAACACCATATATTTT. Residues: CASSTHGGRSGNTIYF.

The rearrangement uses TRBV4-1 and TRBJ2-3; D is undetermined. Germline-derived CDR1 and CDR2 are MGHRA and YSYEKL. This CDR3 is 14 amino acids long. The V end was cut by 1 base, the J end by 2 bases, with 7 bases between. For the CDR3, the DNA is TGCGCCAGCAGCCAAGGGCGGAACACAGATACGCAGTATTTT. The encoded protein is CASSQGRNTDTQYF.

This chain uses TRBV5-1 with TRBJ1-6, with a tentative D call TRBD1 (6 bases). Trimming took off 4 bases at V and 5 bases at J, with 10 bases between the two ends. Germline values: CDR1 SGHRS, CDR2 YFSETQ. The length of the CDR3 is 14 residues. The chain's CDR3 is CASSTGQNNSPLHF. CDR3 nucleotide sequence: TGCGCCAGCAGCACCGGACAGAATAATTCACCCCTCCACTTT.

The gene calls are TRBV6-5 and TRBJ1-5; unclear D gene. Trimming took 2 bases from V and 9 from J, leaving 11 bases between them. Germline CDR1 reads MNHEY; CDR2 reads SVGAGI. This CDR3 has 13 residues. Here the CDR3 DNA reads TGTGCCAGCAGTTACAGTCCCGGTACGCCCCAGCATTTT. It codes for CASSYSPGTPQHF.

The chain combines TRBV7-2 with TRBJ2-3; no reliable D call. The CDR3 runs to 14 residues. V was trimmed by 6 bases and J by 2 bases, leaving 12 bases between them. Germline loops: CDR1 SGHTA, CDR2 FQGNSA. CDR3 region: CASRRTQHTDTQYF. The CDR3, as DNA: TGTGCCAGCAGAAGAACGCAACACACAGATACGCAGTATTTT. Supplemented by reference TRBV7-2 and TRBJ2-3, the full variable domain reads GAGVSQSPSNKVTEKGKDVELRCDPISGHTALYWYRQSLGQGLEFLIYFQGNSAPDKSGLPSDRFSAERTGGSVSTLTIQRTQQEDSAVYLCASRRTQHTDTQYFGPGTRLTVL.

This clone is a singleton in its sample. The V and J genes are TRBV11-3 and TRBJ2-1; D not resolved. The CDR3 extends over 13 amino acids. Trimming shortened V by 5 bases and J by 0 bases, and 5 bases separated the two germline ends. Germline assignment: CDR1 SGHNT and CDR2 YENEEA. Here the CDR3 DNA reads TGTGCCAGCAGCACTCTCTCCTACAATGAGCAGTTCTTC. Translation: CASSTLSYNEQFF.

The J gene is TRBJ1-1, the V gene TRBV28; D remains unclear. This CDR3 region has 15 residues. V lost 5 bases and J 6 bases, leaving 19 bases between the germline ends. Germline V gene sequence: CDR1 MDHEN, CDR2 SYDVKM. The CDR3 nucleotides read TGTGCCAGCAGTGTCAGCAAGAAGGGAGGCGCTGAAGCTTTCTTT. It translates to CASSVSKKGGAEAFF.